This T cell receptor beta chain was sequenced for a study of T cell responses to AZD1222 COVID-19 vaccine (dated by TCRdb to about 2021). Some background on the complete study: Because spike-specific TCR depth and breadth did not differ between the two schedules, AZD1222 recipients who got a second dose at roughly 4 weeks were pooled with those who got a second dose at roughly 12 weeks. TCR sequencing was performed for roughly 250 trial participants, of whom about 210 were given two doses of AZD1222 and around 26 were given two doses of MenACWY control vaccine. Trial participants were enrolled into age subgroups of 18-55, 56-69 and 70-plus years, which contained 148, 28 and 57 TCR-sequenced participants, respectively. Results and caveats for the whole study, not just this receptor: Vaccine-associated CD4 TCRs spanned the whole spike protein, with dominant responses in regions 160-218 and 743-854. Most participants were white British and females outnumbered males, and the authors suggested that clonal diversity may have been underestimated. Epitopes outside the regions mutated in the B.1.351 and B.1.1.7 variants were reportedly recognized by nearly half of the unique spike-specific TCRs. After two AZD1222 doses, spike-specific TCR breadth and depth were significantly higher than at day 0 and than in MenACWY recipients. In the small 56-69-year group, the increase in depth fell short of significance, most likely because of low power. No day 14 peak-response samples were available, so repertoires were characterized only after the peak T cell response. Conclusions about previously exposed vaccinees are limited, since just a handful of AZD1222 recipients were seropositive for SARS-CoV-2 at baseline.

The CDR3 regions of human TCRbeta chains were subjected to immunosequencing. As for how the authors treated the data: Repertoire TCRs were checked for matches against a reference library of SARS-CoV-2-specific TCRs that had been generated using the MIRA antigen-specificity platform. Breadth was defined as the fraction of unique TCRs that were SARS-CoV-2-associated, and depth was defined as the fraction of total T cells that were SARS-CoV-2-associated. Using the MIRA data, each spike-specific TCR was mapped to the spike region that the TCR reacts to and placed in a CD4 or CD8 class. Log10-transformed breadth and depth values were compared by one-way ANOVA with Sidak's multiple comparisons tests. In its TCRdb copy, this immuneACCESS table keeps in-frame sequences only and misses some clones. Where compared with another copy, unresolved V genes explain less than half of these, and the others have no known cause. V and J calls and clone size are as listed in that table; D and trimming were resolved from the DNA. For this sample there are roughly 100,000 clones; more than 75% appear just once. About 15% of the sample lies in the top ten.

Worth noting for this clone: Its antigen is not yet known. No base quality information exists; no much larger clone differs at one position.

Taken with the paper, the label for time point translates to: baseline before first vaccination. Samples from vaccinated people were obtained from the UK trials COV001 and COV002, which included a single-blind randomized controlled phase 2/3 trial of AZD1222 (ChAdOx1 nCoV-19) in healthy adults. For TCRbeta chain sequencing, PBMC samples from trial participants were taken at day 0 and at day 28 after the second dose. The junction shows trimming of 4 bases on V and 1 base on J, plus 7 bases between the germline ends. The CDR3 spans 14 residues, from the cysteine through the phenylalanine. CDR3 DNA only is kept here, 42 bases in frame from base 1. CDR1 and CDR2, looked up from the germline V gene, are SNHLY and FYNNEI.

The chain links TRBV2 with TRBJ1-4, with no reliable assignment of the D segment. The sequenced sample was peripheral blood, obtained on day 0 of AZD1222 vaccination. The clonotype comes from an adult in good health. The CDR3 is CASSATRTNEKLFF. The base sequence is TGTGCCAGCAGTGCGACGAGAACTAATGAAAAACTGTTTTTT. The full variable domain, completed from the reference TRBV2 and TRBJ1-4 proteins outside the CDR3, reads EPEVTQTPSHQVTQMGQEVILRCVPISNHLYFYWYRQILGQKVEFLVSFYNNEISEKSEIFDDQFSVERPDGSNFTLKIRSTKLEDSAMYFCASSATRTNEKLFFGSGTQLSVL.